This T cell receptor (beta chain) was retrieved from a study of T cell responses to AZD1222 COVID-19 vaccine. Study-wide background: Analyses pooled second doses at about 4 or about 12 weeks.

Assay used: immunoSEQ multiplex PCR; TCRdb lists only in-frame clones, some missing. Here the sample spans fewer than 130,000 clones, approximately 90% being singletons. Study observations and caveats: The breadth and depth of Spike-specific TCRs increased once two AZD1222 doses had been given. The CD4 TCRs associated with vaccination extended across spike and predominated at 160-218 and 743-854. White British ancestry dominated among donors, who included more females, and clonal diversity was possibly underestimated.

The germline gives CDR1 MNHEY, CDR2 SVGAGI. This CDR3 is built from 13 residues. V was pared by 4 bases and J by 8 bases, with 12 bases between. As to this clone: Its matching antigen is unknown.

The V gene is TRBV6-5, the J gene TRBJ2-1; D uncertain. Material: peripheral blood, obtained on day 0 of AZD1222 vaccination. This clonotype was sampled from an adult in good health. The DNA for the CDR3 is TGTGCCAGCAGTTCCGAGTTATTGTATGAGCAGTTCTTC. It is translated as CASSSELLYEQFF.